The clone carrying this T cell receptor (beta chain) turned up a few times. Its antigen is currently unknown. The data stem from a study of T cell repertoires in cytomegalovirus infection. Across the whole study: TCR beta signatures that were public indicated CMV infection and matching HLA type.

TCRdb called the reads again in MiXCR, with one record for every CDR3 protein. Among about 570,000 distinct CDR3 sequences listed, 40% were seen once. With 4 bases removed from V and 0 bases from J, the gap between germline ends came to 6 bases. Per the germline V gene, CDR1 is LGHNT and CDR2 is FRNRAP. CDR3 length equals 13 residues. The receptor comes from a human donor in good health (CMV status not recorded). Some clones in this sample may be carry-over from other donors' samples. The chain recombines TRBV12-5 with TRBJ2-5; the D is unclear. Sequenced here: cultured PBMCs, sampled from culture after CMV antigen stimulation. CDR3 residues: CASGSPYQETQYF. The CDR3 DNA reads as TGTGCTAGTGGTTCCCCGTACCAAGAGACCCAGTACTTC.